Listed here are 20 T cell receptor beta chains from one sample, sequenced in a study of blood T cells in healthy people across ages. Sample-barcoded 5' priming and a J-beta primer mix drove a second PCR of about 6 to 12 cycles. One entry per CDR3 protein, called by TCRdb with MiXCR from the 5' RACE reads. This sample has roughly 700,000 distinct CDR3 sequences, with about 52% found just once. The sample comprised blood. All receptors derive from a woman aged 55-70 years in good health.

This clonotype was counted only a few times. V gene TRBV20-1 combines with J gene TRBJ2-3, with TRBD1 matching 7 bases. The V gene end was trimmed by 3 bases and the J gene end by 6 bases; junction bases not matched to a gene: 9. Germline-derived CDR1 and CDR2 are DFQATT and SNEGSKA (reference sequence). CDR3 size: 14 residues. CDR3 DNA: TGCAGTGCTAGCTCCAGGGGGATTGCGGATACGCAGTATTTT. Amino acid sequence: CSASSRGIADTQYF.

This clonotype was recorded once. V usage is TRBV4-1 and J usage is TRBJ2-4; D unresolved. Trimming left V 3 bases short and J 6 bases short, with 6 bases between. This CDR3 region has 12 residues. The V gene's germline CDR1 is MGHRA and CDR2 YSYEKL. CDR3 protein: CASSQNGNIQYF. DNA of the CDR3: TGCGCCAGCAGCCAGAACGGAAACATTCAGTACTTC.

The chain joins TRBV28 to TRBJ1-3; D is unresolved. This CDR3 is 15 amino acids long. Germline V gene sequence: CDR1 MDHEN, CDR2 SYDVKM. Trimming removed 7 bases at V and 0 bases at J, with 13 bases between. The CDR3 bases are TGTGCCAGCACCCCAGCCAGTAACTCTGGAAACACCATATATTTT. Its protein is CASTPASNSGNTIYF.

This clonotype has a handful of counts. V gene TRBV4-3 combines with J gene TRBJ1-4; the D gene is possibly TRBD1 (6 bases). Germline lookup yields CDR1 LGHNA and CDR2 YSLEER. This CDR3 has 16 amino acids. V lost 5 bases and J 7 bases, leaving 20 bases between the germline ends. The CDR3 sequence: CASSTHGQMASEKLFF. CDR3 sequence (DNA): TGCGCCAGCAGCACTCACGGACAGATGGCCTCTGAAAAACTGTTTTTT.

The chain uses TRBV20-1 and TRBJ1-4; 7 positions match TRBD1. The germline CDR1 and CDR2 sequences are DFQATT and SNEGSKA (reference sequence). The CDR3 contains 17 residues. Germline trimming cut 0 bases from V and 4 bases from J; bases unmatched to any gene: 11. The CDR3 coding sequence is TGCAGTGCTAGAGATCGGCGGGGGGGACAGCTTAATGAAAAACTGTTTTTT. Translating gives CSARDRRGGQLNEKLFF.

The V gene is TRBV21-1, the J gene TRBJ2-3; the table's D call, TRBD2, was not checked against the DNA. TRBV21-1 is termed a pseudogene. The length of the CDR3 is 17 residues. The CDR3 sequence is CASSKEGEPGSSGTQYF. CDR3 DNA sequence: TGTGCCAGCAGCAAAGAAGGGGAGCCAGGGTCAAGCGGTACGCAGTATTTT.

The sample holds a few counts of this clonotype. The V gene is TRBV29-1, the J gene TRBJ2-3, with 8 bases that match TRBD2. CDR3 length: 15 amino acids. V dropped 2 bases and J dropped 2; count of bases not matched to a gene: 6. The germline V gene encodes CDR1 SQVTM and CDR2 ANQGSEA. The CDR3 spells CSVERLAGFTDTQYF. The CDR3 DNA is TGCAGCGTTGAAAGGCTAGCGGGTTTCACAGATACGCAGTATTTT.

The chain employs TRBV10-3 and TRBJ2-1; D gene ambiguous. The V gene's germline CDR1 is ENHRY and CDR2 SYGVKD. V lost 0 bases and J lost 0, with 6 bases in between. The CDR3 has 15 residues. The CDR3 is CAISESKSSYNEQFF. The CDR3, as DNA: TGTGCCATCAGTGAGTCTAAGAGCTCCTACAATGAGCAGTTCTTC.

V is TRBV10-3 and J is TRBJ2-7; the D gene is possibly TRBD1 (6 bases). CDR3 length: 16 amino acids. V was trimmed by 3 bases and J by 3 bases, leaving 18 bases between them. Germline V gene sequence: CDR1 ENHRY, CDR2 SYGVKD. The CDR3 nucleotides read TGTGCCATCAGTGAAGGGGGTGAAGGGAGTCGCTACGAGCAGTACTTC. It codes for CAISEGGEGSRYEQYF.

The genes are TRBV6-2 or TRBV6-3 and TRBJ2-1, with TRBD2 identical over 10 bases. Trimming at V came to 7 bases and at J to 9 bases, leaving 12 bases not matched to a gene. This CDR3 contains 15 residues. Germline CDR1 reads MNHEY; CDR2 reads SVGEGT. The CDR3, as DNA: TGTGCCAGCACCATGGCCAGCGGGAGGGCCGTTGAGCAGTTCTTC. As protein: CASTMASGRAVEQFF.

V and J are TRBV29-1 and TRBJ2-7; D is undetermined. The CDR3 is 12 residues long. V gave up 6 bases and J gave up 1 base, with 10 bases separating them. CDR1 and CDR2 (germline): SQVTM, ANQGSEA. DNA of the CDR3: TGCAGCGTCGGTACTCCATCCTACGAGCAGTACTTC. Protein sequence: CSVGTPSYEQYF.

V gene TRBV7-9 combines with J gene TRBJ2-1; D gene unclear. Germline-derived CDR1 and CDR2 are SEHNR and FQNEAQ (reference sequence). The V and J ends lost 3 bases and 8 bases respectively, with 11 bases between them. This CDR3 spans 13 amino acids. The CDR3 sequence is CASSLTTLDEQFF. CDR3 nucleotide sequence: TGTGCCAGCAGCTTGACGACGCTCGATGAGCAGTTCTTC.

This clonotype turned up a few times. The chain uses TRBV7-2 and TRBJ2-3, with D possibly TRBD1 on 5 matching bases. V was trimmed by 5 bases and J by 0 bases, leaving 12 bases between them. The germline CDR1 and CDR2 sequences are SGHTA and FQGNSA. The length of the CDR3 is 15 residues. The CDR3 bases are TGTGCCAGCAGCCTAAGACAGACAAGCACAGATACGCAGTATTTT. Protein sequence: CASSLRQTSTDTQYF.

There are a few counts of this clonotype. The genes are TRBV5-6 and TRBJ2-5, with a weak D call TRBD1 (5 bases). Germline CDR1 SGHDT, CDR2 YYEEEE. Deletions cut 2 bases from V and 3 bases from J, with 11 bases between. CDR3 length equals 14 residues. The DNA of the CDR3 is TGTGCCAGCAGCTTAAGGGCAGGGAAAGAGACCCAGTACTTC. Residues: CASSLRAGKETQYF.

The CDR3 DNA sequence: TGTGCCAGCAGAGGGTGTACTGGGATAATTAACTATGAGCAGTTCTTC. Its translation is CASRGCTGIINYEQFF. The chain recombines TRBV7-7 with TRBJ2-1; D is uncertain. The V and J ends lost 6 bases and 8 bases respectively, with 23 bases between them. CDR3 size: 16 residues. From germline, CDR1 is SSHAT and CDR2 FNYEAQ (reference sequence).

This rearrangement joins TRBV12-3 or TRBV12-4 to TRBJ2-1; D tentatively reads TRBD1 or TRBD2 (5 bases each). V lost 5 bases and J lost 6, with 23 bases in between. The CDR3 extends over 17 amino acids. CDR3 region: CASSGGIALGRLNEQFF. CDR3 nucleotides: TGTGCCAGCAGTGGGGGAATAGCGCTAGGAAGACTCAATGAGCAGTTCTTC.

The V gene is TRBV6-4, the J gene TRBJ1-6, with 7 bases lining up with TRBD1. The CDR3 runs 13 residues. Germline CDR1 and CDR2: MRHNA and SNTAGT. After removal of 3 bases from V and 9 bases from J, the junction contained 2 bases not matched to a gene. The CDR3 sequence is CASSDTGASPLHF. Here the CDR3 DNA reads TGTGCCAGCAGTGATACAGGGGCTTCACCCCTCCACTTT.

This clonotype was seen more than once but under ten times. V gene TRBV7-6 combines with J gene TRBJ2-7; 8 bases fit TRBD2. The CDR3 loop spans 17 amino acids. The germline CDR1 and CDR2 sequences are SGHVS and FNYEAQ. V was clipped by 5 bases and J by 0 bases; unmatched bases: 12. The CDR3 sequence: CASSPGPPSGRSYEQYF. The CDR3 DNA is TGTGCCAGCAGCCCTGGGCCACCTAGCGGGCGCTCCTACGAGCAGTACTTC.

The chain recombines TRBV18 with TRBJ2-5; D is ambiguous. Germline CDR1 KGHSH, CDR2 LQKENI. This CDR3 region has 13 residues. Deletions cut 4 bases from V and 2 bases from J, with 8 bases between. CDR3 bases: TGTGCCAGCTCACGATCGACTCAAGAGACCCAGTACTTC. As protein: CASSRSTQETQYF. Full variable domain (outside the CDR3, taken from reference TRBV18 and TRBJ2-5): NAGVMQNPRHLVRRRGQEARLRCSPMKGHSHVYWYRQLPEEGLKFMVYLQKENIIDESGMPKERFSAEFPKEGPSILRIQQVVRGDSAAYFCASSRSTQETQYFGPGTRLLVL.

The chain links TRBV12-3 or TRBV12-4 to TRBJ1-1; D remains ambiguous. This CDR3 spans 16 amino acids. Trimming removed 3 bases from V and 0 bases from J, with 14 bases in between. The DNA of the CDR3 is TGTGCCAGCAGTTTTTGGGGTGCCTTTATGAACACTGAAGCTTTCTTT. The encoded protein is CASSFWGAFMNTEAFF.